Below are 10 T cell receptor beta chains sequenced from a single sample in a study of T cells in Graves' hyperthyroidism and ophthalmopathy. Using RNA transcripts as the source, TCR beta CDR3 regions were amplified. RT-PCR in the first round (using the HTBI primer set) targeted the TCR CDR3. TCRdb itself ran the multiplex PCR reads through MiXCR, one entry per CDR3 protein. The sample shows approximately 330,000 distinct CDR3 sequences, 21% of them seen only once. The sequencing input was blood. These receptor sequences come from a woman aged 45-65 years with Graves' hyperthyroidism.

This clonotype was detected many times. The rearrangement joins TRBV28 to TRBJ1-4, with unresolved D. The CDR3 is made up of 13 amino acids. Trimming removed 2 bases at V and 8 bases at J, with 9 bases between. The germline CDR1 and CDR2 sequences are MDHEN and SYDVKM. The CDR3 reads CASSLPGREKLFF. CDR3 in DNA: TGTGCCAGCAGTTTACCGGGTCGAGAAAAACTGTTTTTT.

This clonotype has a handful of counts. The chain couples TRBV2 to TRBJ1-5, with D possibly TRBD1 on 6 matching bases. Germline V lookup: CDR1 SNHLY, CDR2 FYNNEI. CDR3 size: 13 residues. Trimming left V 8 bases short and J 3 bases short, with 11 bases between. The CDR3 region is CASRGQINQPQHF. CDR3 sequence (DNA): TGTGCCAGCCGGGGGCAGATCAATCAGCCCCAGCATTTT.

The chain has TRBV9 and TRBJ2-3, with 11 bases aligning to TRBD1. The germline V gene has CDR1 SGDLS and CDR2 YYNGEE. The CDR3 loop spans 18 amino acids. The V gene end was trimmed by 7 bases and the J gene end by 1 base; junction bases not matched to a gene: 14. This CDR3 reads CASPTAGQGEVGTDTQYF. CDR3 bases: TGTGCCAGCCCAACAGCGGGACAGGGGGAGGTGGGCACAGATACGCAGTATTTT.

A few counts support this clonotype. Since a much larger clone is just one base distant, this may be a read error. The chain joins TRBV6-2 or TRBV6-3 to TRBJ1-1; 8 bases line up with TRBD1. V shed 4 bases and J 1 base; nucleotides not matched to a gene: 2. In germline, CDR1 is MNHEY, CDR2 SVGEGT. The CDR3 consists of 14 residues. CDR3 bases: TGTGCCAGCAGTTCCAGGGGGCGGAACACTGAAGCTTTCTTT. It encodes CASSSRGRNTEAFF.

This clonotype showed up many times. This CDR3 reads CSARGGAATYNEQFF. The CDR3 DNA follows: TGCAGTGCTAGGGGGGGGGCAGCGACCTACAATGAGCAGTTCTTC. The V gene is TRBV20-1, the J gene TRBJ2-1; maybe TRBD2 (7 bases). The germline gives CDR1 DFQATT, CDR2 SNEGSKA (reference sequence). The V end was cut by 3 bases, the J end by 2 bases, with 14 bases between. CDR3 length equals 15 residues.

The V call is TRBV28, the J call TRBJ2-1, with TRBD2 identical over 7 bases. V lost 8 bases to trimming and J lost 7 bases; unmatched junction nucleotides: 11. Per the germline V gene, CDR1 is MDHEN and CDR2 is SYDVKM. The CDR3 is 14 amino acids. This CDR3 is CASGEGLVRNEQFF. DNA for the CDR3: TGTGCCAGCGGTGAAGGACTAGTTAGGAATGAGCAGTTCTTC.

The chain has TRBV28 and TRBJ2-7; D is uncertain. Germline assignment: CDR1 MDHEN and CDR2 SYDVKM. This CDR3 has 13 amino acids. The V end was cut by 7 bases, the J end by 0 bases, with 10 bases between. CDR3 bases: TGTGCCAGCAACCCGGGCTCCTCCTACGAGCAGTACTTC. Translation gives CASNPGSSYEQYF.

This clonotype was counted once. The gene calls are TRBV5-1 and TRBJ2-7; 7 nucleotides align to TRBD1. Germline-derived CDR1 and CDR2 are SGHRS and YFSETQ. The CDR3 runs 13 residues. J gave up 4 bases and V 8 bases, and 9 bases lay outside the gene matches. The CDR3 reads CASRQGDVYEQYF. The CDR3 coding sequence is TGCGCCAGTAGACAGGGAGACGTATACGAGCAGTACTTC.

This clonotype was seen at least ten times. The J gene is TRBJ2-7, the V gene TRBV7-9; D may be TRBD2 (6 bases). Germline CDR1 reads SEHNR; CDR2 reads FQNEAQ (reference sequence). Trimming pared 4 bases from V and 4 bases from J, leaving 17 bases between. The CDR3 totals 15 residues. The CDR3 region is CASSSYSGDRYEQYF. Written as DNA, the CDR3 is TGTGCCAGCAGCTCCTACTCGGGGGACCGATACGAGCAGTACTTC. The variable domain in full, completed from reference TRBV7-9 and TRBJ2-7, reads DTGVSQNPRHKITKRGQNVTFRCDPISEHNRLYWYRQTLGQGPEFLTYFQNEAQLEKSRLLSDRFSAERPKGSFSTLEIQRTEQGDSAMYLCASSSYSGDRYEQYFGPGTRLTVT.

The table lists this clonotype with many counts. The V and J genes are TRBV5-1 and TRBJ2-3, with D uncertain. V lost 0 bases and J lost 2, with 13 bases in between. The germline V gene has CDR1 SGHRS and CDR2 YFSETQ. This CDR3 region has 16 residues. CDR3 DNA sequence: TGCGCCAGCAGCTTGGATAGGGAACTCTTCACAGATACGCAGTATTTT. It yields the protein CASSLDRELFTDTQYF.